These 6 T cell receptor beta chains share one sample of origin, sequenced in a study of blood T cell repertoires in COVID-19 (dated by TCRdb to between 2020 and 2021). The library relied on the immunoSEQ multiplex PCR assay. TCRdb limited this immuneACCESS table to in-frame rearrangements with V and J called. A share of clones is missing; checked studies link under half to unresolved V genes, and the rest is unexplained. Across this sample there are about half a million clones, with 80% to 90% seen only once. 3% to 4% of the sample is held by the ten biggest clonotypes. Sequenced sample: peripheral blood. The receptor set was obtained from a human donor in a cohort sampled during active COVID-19.

The gene calls are TRBV4-1 and TRBJ2-7; a possible D gene is TRBD1 (5 bases). The V and J ends lost 0 bases and 7 bases respectively, with 19 bases between them. The CDR3 consists of 16 residues. The germline V gene has CDR1 MGHRA and CDR2 YSYEKL. The DNA for the CDR3 is TGCGCCAGCAGCCAAGAGTTACGCAGGGCCAAGGGGGAGCAGTACTTC. Protein: CASSQELRRAKGEQYF.

This clone has only a few counts. This chain uses TRBV9 with TRBJ1-1; D not certain. Trimming shortened V by 4 bases and J by 1 base, and 8 bases separated the two germline ends. Germline lookup yields CDR1 SGDLS and CDR2 YYNGEE. This CDR3 region has 13 residues. The CDR3 coding sequence is TGTGCCAGCAGCCCCATCGGGAACACTGAAGCTTTCTTT. Translating gives CASSPIGNTEAFF.

The V and J genes are TRBV19 and TRBJ2-3, with a possible D match to TRBD1 (5 bases). The CDR3 covers 14 residues. Germline CDR1 is LNHDA and CDR2 is SQIVND (reference sequence). The V and J ends lost 3 bases and 2 bases respectively, with 9 bases between them. The CDR3 protein is CASSMGRHTDTQYF. The CDR3 bases are TGTGCCAGTAGTATGGGGCGGCACACAGATACGCAGTATTTT.

This clone was counted a few times. The chain employs TRBV7-3 and TRBJ2-3, with TRBD1 matching over 7 bases. Trimming removed 4 bases from V and 4 bases from J; junction bases left unmatched: 8. This CDR3 is built from 15 residues. Germline CDR1 SGHTA, CDR2 FQGTGA. The CDR3 reads CASSYTGVGADTQYF. DNA for the CDR3: TGTGCCAGCAGCTACACAGGGGTCGGCGCAGATACGCAGTATTTT.

This sequence joins TRBV19 and TRBJ2-7; D is unclear. The CDR3 has 15 amino acids. Trimming left V 5 bases short and J 5 bases short, with 19 bases between. Germline CDR1 and CDR2: LNHDA and SQIVND (reference sequence). The DNA of the CDR3 is TGTGCCAGTAGTGAGTCCTCGGGTCGTTCTAACGAGCAGTACTTC. Protein sequence: CASSESSGRSNEQYF.

This chain joins TRBV19 and TRBJ1-6; 7 nucleotides agree with TRBD1. The CDR3 totals 16 residues. CDR1 and CDR2 from the germline V gene are LNHDA and SQIVND (reference sequence). J lost 5 bases, V lost 2 bases, and 6 bases had no gene match. CDR3 loop: CASSILGTANNSPLHF. CDR3 in DNA: TGTGCCAGTAGTATACTCGGGACAGCTAATAATTCACCCCTCCACTTT.